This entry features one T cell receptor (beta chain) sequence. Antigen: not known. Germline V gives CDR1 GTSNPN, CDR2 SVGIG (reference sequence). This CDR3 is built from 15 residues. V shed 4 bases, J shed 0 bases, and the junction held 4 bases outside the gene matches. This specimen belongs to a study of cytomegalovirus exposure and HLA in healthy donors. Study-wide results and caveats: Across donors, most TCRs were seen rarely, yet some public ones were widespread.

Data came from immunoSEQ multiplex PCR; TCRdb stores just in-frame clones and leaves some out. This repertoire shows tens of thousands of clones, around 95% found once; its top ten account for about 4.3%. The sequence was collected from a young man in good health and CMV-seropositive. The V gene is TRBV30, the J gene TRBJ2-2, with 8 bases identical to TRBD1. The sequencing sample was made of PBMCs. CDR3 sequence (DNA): TGTGCCTGGACGACAGGGGTTACGAACACCGGGGAGCTGTTTTTT. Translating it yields CAWTTGVTNTGELFF.